The source of this T cell receptor beta chain is a study of a mutant IDH1 vaccine in newly diagnosed glioma (dated by TCRdb to about 2021). Regarding the research as a whole: Vaccination began 4-6 weeks after radiotherapy alone, or alongside temozolomide cycles in the chemotherapy-containing groups. Of the 32 patients who were treated, 62.5% were male and 37.5% were female, and the mean age was around 40 years. Before enrollment, most patients had been given radiochemotherapy with temozolomide as standard therapy, while the rest had received either radiotherapy alone or temozolomide alone. The week-35 safety follow-up took place at visit V12, and the week-47 end of study took place at visit V13. Six visits were used for peripheral blood collection: V03 (baseline), V05, V07, V10, V12 and V13. Longitudinal TCRB deep sequencing was done for 20 to 25 treated patients, wherever samples were available for exploratory analyses.

The time point label here, explained by the study, means: week 35, safety follow-up. Each vaccine dose, consisting of 300 ug of a 20-mer mutant IDH1 peptide in Montanide, was administered subcutaneously with topical imiquimod. Patients were given eight vaccinations, in weeks 1, 3, 5, 7, 11, 15, 19 and 23, which matched visits V03 through V10. Donors had newly diagnosed WHO grade 3 or 4 IDH1-mutant astrocytomas with loss of nuclear ATRX. The samples were drawn from NOA16, a multicentre, single-arm, open-label phase I trial in Germany that tested a mutant IDH1 peptide vaccine in humans for the first time. Genomic DNA for TCRB sequencing was extracted from EDTA blood using the DNeasy Blood and Tissue Kit. The V and J ends are trimmed by 4 bases and 8 bases, leaving 18 bases between them. Looking up the germline V gene (reference sequence) yields CDR1 GTSNPN and CDR2 SVGIG. Including the terminal cysteine and phenylalanine, the CDR3 comprises 14 residues. Here the CDR3 DNA is all that survives: 42 bases in frame from base 1.

For this clone: The clone's antigen remains unknown. No qualities accompany the bases; no much larger clone lies one base away.

The receptor library was made with the immunoSEQ multiplex PCR assay. Following the manufacturer's protocol, the hsTCRB Kit was used to amplify rearranged TCR beta chain sequences. Sequencing of TCRB libraries was carried out on an Illumina MiSeq. The original methods were these. The proprietary platform of the kit vendor was used for demultiplexing, trimming and gene mapping. As stored in TCRdb, this immuneACCESS dataset retains in-frame rearrangements with V and J assigned. A fraction of the clones does not appear; measured against another copy, unresolved V genes explain less than half of the discrepancy, and the remainder lacks a known reason. From that table come the V and J calls and clone size; the DNA was used to work out D and trimming. The sample records 50,000 to 70,000 clones, 74% of which are singletons. Over 4% of the sample is in the top ten clones. The investigation overall reported the following: According to the authors, sample limitations meant that analyses of patient blood samples could not be reproduced. No apparent relationship was observed between pseudoprogression and alterations in the top peripheral T cell clonotypes detected by TCRB sequencing. Immune responses induced by the vaccine were seen in roughly 92% of patients across multiple MHC alleles. PBMC samples for TCRB deep sequencing were selected based on availability.

This TCR was sampled from a man aged 50-59 years with glioma. The V and J segments used are TRBV30 and TRBJ2-1; tentative D gene TRBD1, with 5 bases matching. The sequencing used PBMCs, collected from a glioma patient whose treatment included an IDH1 peptide vaccine. In nucleotides, the sequence is TGTGCCTGGACCGCCCAAGGAAGGGGCCATGAGCAGTTCTTC. Its translation reads: CAWTAQGRGHEQFF.